The present T cell receptor beta chain was sequenced within a study of post-analysis software for immune sequencing data. This clonotype was found once. Its antigen remains unknown. Study conclusions and caveats: Several TRBV segments occurring more often in patients than controls included TRBV5-6, TRBV5-1 and TRBV20-1. F-measure co-clustering was strong for batch-matched samples.

Built from TCR beta cDNA, the libraries had unique molecular identifiers in them. The yield from approximately 1 to 10 million T cells was approximately 500,000 cDNA molecules in total. TCRdb reprocessed the PCR reads with MiXCR, giving one entry per CDR3 protein. The sample has under 650,000 distinct CDR3 sequences, around 47% seen once. The germline CDR1 and CDR2 sequences are MGHRA and YSYEKL. The CDR3 is made up of 14 amino acids. V lost 4 bases and J 5 bases, leaving 14 bases between the germline ends. The source of this sequence is a girl aged 10-17 years with multiple sclerosis. The material sequenced was blood. J is TRBJ1-1 and V is TRBV4-1; a weak D match, TRBD1 (6 bases). The CDR3 DNA reads TGCGCCAGCAGCCGGGGATGGGGGGCGACTGAAGCTTTCTTT. This translates into CASSRGWGATEAFF.